Each of the 32 T cell receptor beta chains below was sequenced from the same sample in a study of shared clonotypes between healthy human individuals. Produced via immunoSEQ multiplex PCR; TCRdb's table is partial and in-frame only. The sample records 600,000 to 750,000 clones, 72% being singletons. The specimen was memory CD4+ T cells sorted from blood. Documented subset: CD45RA-negative fraction. These receptors originate from a woman in her thirties in good health.

This clone was detected a few times. The chain is built from TRBV19 and TRBJ2-1, with D unresolved. The CDR3 has 15 residues. Germline CDR1 LNHDA, CDR2 SQIVND (reference sequence). V was trimmed by 3 bases and J by 5 bases, leaving 14 bases between them. The CDR3 DNA is TGTGCCAGTAGTATTGGTGGCAGCTATAACAATGAGCAGTTCTTC. This codes for CASSIGGSYNNEQFF. The full variable domain, rest sourced from reference TRBV19 and TRBJ2-1, is DGGITQSPKYLFRKEGQNVTLSCEQNLNHDAMYWYRQDPGQGLRLIYYSQIVNDFQKGDIAEGYSVSREKKESFPLTVTSAQKNPTAFYLCASSIGGSYNNEQFFGPGTRLTVL.

In this sample, this clone turned up a few times. This chain joins TRBV29-1 and TRBJ2-3, with D unclear. The length of the CDR3 is 11 residues. The ends were cut back, 5 bases at V and 5 bases at J, with 8 bases in the middle. Germline CDR1 and CDR2: SQVTM and ANQGSEA. CDR3 sequence (DNA): TGCAGCGTTTCAGTGGGAGATACGCAGTATTTT. This codes for CSVSVGDTQYF.

The chain joins TRBV5-1 to TRBJ2-5; 8 nucleotides align to TRBD2. CDR3 length: 14 residues. In germline, CDR1 is SGHRS, CDR2 YFSETQ. V dropped 4 bases and J dropped 5; count of bases not matched to a gene: 7. This chain's CDR3 is CASSMAGGGETQYF. CDR3 bases: TGCGCCAGCAGCATGGCGGGAGGAGGGGAGACCCAGTACTTC.

The table lists this clone with many counts. This chain uses TRBV5-1 with TRBJ2-3; D unclear. Between the trimmed V and J ends, which lost 4 bases and 1 base, there was a span of 16 bases. Germline lookup yields CDR1 SGHRS and CDR2 YFSETQ. The CDR3 loop spans 16 amino acids. CDR3 amino acids: CASSRLEGPGTDTQYF. Written as DNA, the CDR3 is TGCGCCAGCAGCCGGCTCGAAGGCCCCGGCACAGATACGCAGTATTTT.

This rearrangement joins TRBV28 to TRBJ1-3; TRBD1 agrees at 7 bases. Unmatched junction bases numbered 10, after V lost 7 bases and J lost 4 bases. The CDR3 spans 15 residues. Germline V CDR1 and CDR2: MDHEN, SYDVKM. The CDR3 here is CASTRQGSNGNTIYF. The DNA for the CDR3 is TGTGCCAGCACCCGACAGGGCAGCAACGGAAACACCATATATTTT.

J is TRBJ2-3 and V is TRBV19; 8 nucleotides agree with TRBD1. Trimming at V came to 8 bases and at J to 3 bases, leaving 7 bases not matched to a gene. The germline gives CDR1 LNHDA, CDR2 SQIVND (reference sequence). This CDR3 comprises 14 residues. The CDR3 is CASRTRGRTDTQYF. CDR3 nucleotides: TGTGCCAGTCGAACCAGGGGGCGTACAGATACGCAGTATTTT.

The CDR3 DNA reads as TGCGCCAGCAGGTATACAGAGCTTACCTACAATGAGCAGTTCTTC. This translates into CASRYTELTYNEQFF. This rearrangement joins TRBV10-1 to TRBJ2-1; D is uncertain. Germline assignment: CDR1 WNHNN and CDR2 SYGVQD (reference sequence). CDR3 length: 15 residues. With 6 bases removed from V and 2 bases from J, the gap between germline ends came to 14 bases.

The sample holds many counts of this clone. J is TRBJ2-1 and V is TRBV5-1; D gene unclear. The CDR3 contains 10 residues. CDR1 is SGHRS, CDR2 YFSETQ, per germline. V was shortened by 4 bases and J by 11 bases, with 7 bases between the two germline ends. The CDR3 DNA sequence: TGCGCCAGCAGCGGAATTCAGCAGTTCTTC. Residues: CASSGIQQFF. The variable domain in full, with the rest retrieved from reference TRBV5-1 and TRBJ2-1, is KAGVTQTPRYLIKTRGQQVTLSCSPISGHRSVSWYQQTPGQGLQFLFEYFSETQRNKGNFPGRFSGRQFSNSRSEMNVSTLELGDSALYLCASSGIQQFFGPGTRLTVL.

The CDR3 DNA sequence: TGTGCCAGCAGCACCCCGGGTGCCGATGAGCAGTTCTTC. This encodes CASSTPGADEQFF. V usage is TRBV28 and J usage is TRBJ2-1; no clear D gene. The CDR3 sequence is 13 residues long. From germline, CDR1 is MDHEN and CDR2 SYDVKM. The V end lost 6 bases, the J end lost 8 bases, and 14 bases lay between the germline ends.

The chain has TRBV11-2 and TRBJ1-2; 7 bases are a match to TRBD1. CDR1 and CDR2 (germline): SGHAT, FQNNGV. This CDR3 region has 15 residues. With 4 bases clipped from V and 1 base from J, the junction kept 6 bases outside the gene matches. The CDR3: CASSSYRDSNYGYTF. CDR3 in DNA: TGTGCCAGCAGCTCCTACCGGGACAGTAACTATGGCTACACCTTC. Filled out from reference TRBV11-2 and TRBJ1-2, the complete variable domain reads EAGVAQSPRYKIIEKRQSVAFWCNPISGHATLYWYQQILGQGPKLLIQFQNNGVVDDSQLPKDRFSAERLKGVDSTLKIQPAKLEDSAVYLCASSSYRDSNYGYTFGSGTRLTVV.

The chain carries TRBV6-1 and TRBJ1-4, with D hard to call. CDR1 is MNHNS and CDR2 is SASEGT in the germline V gene. There are 13 residues in the CDR3. The germline V and J ends were trimmed by 8 bases and 9 bases, with 16 bases remaining between them. The CDR3 here is CASLETDTQKLFF. The CDR3 bases are TGTGCCAGCCTAGAAACAGACACCCAAAAACTGTTTTTT.

The rearrangement uses TRBV7-2 and TRBJ2-1; D remains unclear. This CDR3 region has 16 residues. The V gene's germline CDR1 is SGHTA and CDR2 FQGNSA. Trimming cost V 5 bases and J 0 bases, with 14 bases left between them. CDR3 DNA: TGTGCCAGCAGCCCTGACACATTGAGCTCCTACAATGAGCAGTTCTTC. It specifies CASSPDTLSSYNEQFF.

J is TRBJ1-2 and V is TRBV27; D is uncertain. The CDR3 is 12 residues long. The V gene's germline CDR1 is MNHEY and CDR2 SMNVEV (reference sequence). The V end lost 5 bases, the J end lost 8 bases, and 12 bases lay between the germline ends. CDR3 sequence (DNA): TGTGCCAGCAGTCCGGACCAGAGGGGCTACACCTTC. The encoded protein is CASSPDQRGYTF.

The chain uses TRBV28 and TRBJ1-1, with a weak D call TRBD1 (6 bases). V was shortened by 5 bases and J by 10 bases, with 14 bases between the two germline ends. The CDR3 totals 12 residues. CDR1 is MDHEN, CDR2 SYDVKM, per germline. DNA of the CDR3: TGTGCCAGCAGTCCTATAGGACAGAGAGCTTTCTTT. Encoded protein: CASSPIGQRAFF. Full variable domain (missing parts from reference TRBV28 and TRBJ1-1): DVKVTQSSRYLVKRTGEKVFLECVQDMDHENMFWYRQDPGLGLRLIYFSYDVKMKEKGDIPEGYSVSREKKERFSLILESASTNQTSMYLCASSPIGQRAFFGQGTRLTVV.

The V gene is TRBV7-9, the J gene TRBJ2-7; possible D gene TRBD1, 5 bases. This CDR3 contains 13 residues. Germline V gives CDR1 SEHNR, CDR2 FQNEAQ (reference sequence). V lost 8 bases and J lost 6, with 17 bases in between. Here the CDR3 DNA reads TGTGCCAGCGAAACAGGTTGGGGTTCCGAGCAGTACTTC. Translating it yields CASETGWGSEQYF.

This sequence joins TRBV6-5 and TRBJ1-5, with D unresolved. The V gene lost 6 bases and the J gene lost 3 bases, with 9 bases spanning the gap. CDR3 length equals 13 residues. The germline CDR1 and CDR2 sequences are MNHEY and SVGAGI. CDR3 loop: CASSPHTNQPQHF. In DNA, the CDR3 is TGTGCCAGCAGCCCCCATACCAATCAGCCCCAGCATTTT.

The V gene is TRBV28, the J gene TRBJ2-1; no clear D. The CDR3 is 14 amino acids. Trimming took 2 bases from V and 8 from J, leaving 13 bases between them. CDR1 and CDR2 from the germline V gene are MDHEN and SYDVKM. CDR3 sequence reads: CASSLTPGEHEQFF. DNA of the CDR3: TGTGCCAGCAGTTTAACGCCAGGTGAACATGAGCAGTTCTTC.

This rearrangement joins TRBV28 to TRBJ2-1; unclear D gene. Trimming shortened V by 6 bases and J by 6 bases, and 9 bases separated the two germline ends. Germline CDR1 and CDR2: MDHEN and SYDVKM. CDR3 length: 12 residues. This CDR3 is CASSNLGNEQFF. CDR3 in DNA: TGTGCCAGCAGCAACCTCGGCAATGAGCAGTTCTTC.

This clone came up a few times. The chain couples TRBV9 to TRBJ2-1; 9 bases match TRBD2. The trim removed 3 bases at V and 4 bases at J, leaving 8 bases unmatched. Germline V gives CDR1 SGDLS, CDR2 YYNGEE. The length of the CDR3 is 16 residues. The CDR3 protein is CASSARAGGSYNEQFF. In nucleotides, the CDR3 is TGTGCCAGCAGCGCCCGAGCGGGAGGCAGTTACAATGAGCAGTTCTTC.

The V call is TRBV6-5, the J call TRBJ2-7, with a tentative D call TRBD1 (6 bases). The CDR3 runs to 13 residues. CDR1 is MNHEY, CDR2 SVGAGI, per germline. Deletions cut 4 bases from V and 2 bases from J, with 9 bases between. The CDR3 DNA reads as TGTGCCAGCAGTTGGGGGCGCCCCTACGAGCAGTACTTC. Protein product: CASSWGRPYEQYF.

In this sample, this clone turned up a few times. The chain carries TRBV4-1 and TRBJ2-1; D might be TRBD2 (5 bases). V lost 4 bases and J lost 0, with 7 bases in between. Germline lookup yields CDR1 MGHRA and CDR2 YSYEKL. This CDR3 comprises 14 residues. CDR3 loop: CASSRGSSYNEQFF. CDR3 nucleotides: TGCGCCAGCAGCCGCGGGTCCTCCTACAATGAGCAGTTCTTC.

With regard to this clone: Other DNA sequences in the same sample also yield this CDR3. This chain connects TRBV9 to TRBJ1-1, with D perhaps matching TRBD1 (6 bases). Deletions cut 2 bases from V and 4 bases from J, with 12 bases between. The CDR3 is 14 amino acids. Per germline, CDR1 SGDLS and CDR2 YYNGEE. The CDR3 nucleotides are TGTGCCAGCAGCGTCGGGGGCTGGGGCACTGAAGCTTTCTTT. This sequence encodes CASSVGGWGTEAFF.

In DNA, the CDR3 is TGTGCCAGCAGCTTAGACCAGAAACAGGGGGCGGGAGAGACCCAGTACTTC. This codes for CASSLDQKQGAGETQYF. The V gene is TRBV11-1, the J gene TRBJ2-5; 9 bases align to TRBD1. Losses at the gene ends were 1 base for V and 4 bases for J; bases not matched to a gene: 10. Germline V gene sequence: CDR1 SGHAT, CDR2 FQDESV (reference sequence). The length of the CDR3 is 17 residues.

The sample holds one count of this clone. The chain has TRBV28 and TRBJ2-7; 7 positions agree with TRBD2. CDR1 is MDHEN and CDR2 is SYDVKM in the germline V gene. J was trimmed by 5 bases and V by 7 bases; bases with no gene match: 8. The CDR3 contains 13 residues. The CDR3 reads CASKLGGVDEQYF. As DNA, the CDR3 is TGTGCCAGCAAACTTGGGGGGGTGGACGAGCAGTACTTC.

The V and J genes are TRBV4-1 and TRBJ1-3; D may be TRBD1 (6 bases). The CDR3 totals 16 residues. Trimming stripped 0 bases from V and 4 bases from J, with 13 bases between. Germline CDR1 MGHRA, CDR2 YSYEKL. The CDR3 sequence is CASSQEGGAPGNTIYF. CDR3 DNA: TGCGCCAGCAGCCAAGAGGGGGGGGCGCCGGGAAACACCATATATTTT.

The V gene is TRBV7-2, the J gene TRBJ2-5; D gene ambiguous. Germline assignment: CDR1 SGHTA and CDR2 FQGNSA. CDR3 length: 16 residues. V was cut by 0 bases and J by 2 bases, with 13 bases left in between. DNA of the CDR3: TGTGCCAGCAGCTTAGCGCCCTCTCCCCTACAAGAGACCCAGTACTTC. Protein product: CASSLAPSPLQETQYF.

This clone was recorded many times. The chain links TRBV4-1 to TRBJ1-2; 7 bases align to TRBD1. The germline V gene has CDR1 MGHRA and CDR2 YSYEKL. Trimming cost V 0 bases and J 2 bases; bases outside gene matches: 9. The CDR3 sequence is 17 residues long. The DNA of the CDR3 is TGCGCCAGCAGCCAAGAAATGCGGACAGGTTCGAACTATGGCTACACCTTC. This sequence encodes CASSQEMRTGSNYGYTF.

Note on this clone: One junction end disagrees with the germline gene, perhaps due to a read error. This specimen includes other DNA sequences encoding the same CDR3. This chain uses TRBV6-5 with TRBJ2-1; no clear D. The CDR3 length is 15 residues. Germline loops: CDR1 MNHEY, CDR2 SVGAGI. The CDR3 protein is CASSYSQFLYNEQFF. The CDR3, as DNA: TGCGCCAGCAGTTACTCCCAGTTTCTTTACAATGAGCAGTTCTTC.

V and J are TRBV19 and TRBJ1-2, with D uncertain. Germline values: CDR1 LNHDA, CDR2 SQIVND (reference sequence). V was clipped by 5 bases and J by 5 bases, with 6 bases between them. This CDR3 is built from 11 residues. The CDR3 sequence is CASSARYGYTF. Here the CDR3 DNA reads TGTGCCAGTAGTGCCCGGTATGGCTACACCTTC. Looking up the rest from reference TRBV19 and TRBJ1-2 gives the full variable domain: DGGITQSPKYLFRKEGQNVTLSCEQNLNHDAMYWYRQDPGQGLRLIYYSQIVNDFQKGDIAEGYSVSREKKESFPLTVTSAQKNPTAFYLCASSARYGYTFGSGTRLTVV.

The chain uses TRBV18 and TRBJ1-2; no clear D gene. The ends were cut back, 0 bases at V and 6 bases at J, with 17 bases in the middle. The CDR3 is 16 amino acids. Per germline, CDR1 KGHSH and CDR2 LQKENI. The CDR3 sequence: CASSPPRERLSNGYTF. Written as DNA, the CDR3 is TGTGCCAGCTCACCACCGAGGGAAAGGTTGTCGAATGGCTACACCTTC.

This chain uses TRBV19 with TRBJ1-2; D is uncertain. Looked up from germline, CDR1 is LNHDA and CDR2 is SQIVND (reference sequence). V was clipped by 0 bases and J by 7 bases, with 15 bases between them. The CDR3 consists of 15 residues. The CDR3 sequence is CASSIDDPARPGYTF. In nucleotides, the CDR3 is TGTGCCAGTAGTATAGATGATCCGGCCCGACCTGGCTACACCTTC.

Of note for this clone: Other nucleotide sequences from this sample produce the same CDR3. The V call is TRBV27, the J call TRBJ2-2; no reliable D call. Germline CDR1 and CDR2: MNHEY and SMNVEV (reference sequence). The CDR3 spans 15 residues. Trimming took off 0 bases at V and 1 base at J, with 6 bases between the two ends. This chain's CDR3 is CASSLSWGNTGELFF. For the CDR3, the DNA is TGTGCCAGCAGTTTATCCTGGGGGAACACCGGGGAGCTGTTTTTT.